These 6 T cell receptor beta chains share one sample of origin, sequenced in a study of cytomegalovirus exposure and HLA in healthy donors. Researchers ran the PCR with 60 Vbeta and 13 Jbeta primers. Profiled with immunoSEQ multiplex PCR; TCRdb holds only in-frame clones, not every one. The sample carries about 150,000 clones, over 65% recorded once. Sequencing input: PBMCs. The receptor set was obtained from a man younger than 45 in good health and CMV-seronegative.

This clone has a handful of counts. This rearrangement joins TRBV2 to TRBJ1-4; tentatively, D is TRBD1 (6 bases). V gave up 8 bases and J gave up 7 bases, with 11 bases separating them. Germline V gives CDR1 SNHLY, CDR2 FYNNEI. The CDR3 length is 12 residues. CDR3 bases: TGTGCCAGCCAGGGAGGGGGTGAAAAACTGTTTTTT. Its protein product is CASQGGGEKLFF.

The gene calls are TRBV19 and TRBJ2-7, with D perhaps TRBD2 (5 bases). V dropped 1 base and J dropped 2 bases, with 9 bases sitting between them. Germline V gene lookup returns CDR1 LNHDA and CDR2 SQIVND (reference sequence). The CDR3 loop spans 14 amino acids. The CDR3 DNA follows: TGTGCCAGTAGTATAGGCGAGGGTCCCTACGAGCAGTACTTC. Its protein is CASSIGEGPYEQYF.

This clone was seen just once. The sample holds other DNA sequences that translate to the same CDR3. The chain uses TRBV11-2 and TRBJ1-1, with D possibly TRBD1 on 5 matching bases. The CDR3 extends over 13 amino acids. Looked up from germline, CDR1 is SGHAT and CDR2 is FQNNGV. V lost 1 base, J lost 5 bases, and 8 bases lay in between. DNA for the CDR3: TGTGCCAGCAGCTTAGGCCGGGGGACTGAAGCTTTCTTT. This encodes CASSLGRGTEAFF.

The chain recombines TRBV19 with TRBJ2-2, with a possible D match to TRBD2 (6 bases). V lost 1 base and J 6 bases, leaving 15 bases between the germline ends. This CDR3 is 16 amino acids long. Germline CDR1 is LNHDA and CDR2 is SQIVND (reference sequence). CDR3 loop: CASSIGAGIRAGELFF. The CDR3 nucleotides are TGTGCCAGTAGTATAGGGGCGGGGATTAGGGCCGGGGAGCTGTTTTTT. The whole variable domain, remainder taken from reference TRBV19 and TRBJ2-2, is DGGITQSPKYLFRKEGQNVTLSCEQNLNHDAMYWYRQDPGQGLRLIYYSQIVNDFQKGDIAEGYSVSREKKESFPLTVTSAQKNPTAFYLCASSIGAGIRAGELFFGEGSRLTVL.

The V call is TRBV19, the J call TRBJ2-5, with 15 bases fitting TRBD2. The germline V gene has CDR1 LNHDA and CDR2 SQIVND (reference sequence). The V segment lost 5 bases and the J segment 3 bases; nucleotides outside the gene matches: 4. The CDR3 is 16 residues long. This chain's CDR3 is CASSPRTSGGEETQYF. The CDR3 DNA is TGTGCCAGTAGTCCCCGGACTAGCGGGGGGGAAGAGACCCAGTACTTC.

The chain couples TRBV7-9 to TRBJ1-1; 11 nucleotides match TRBD1. Germline CDR1 is SEHNR and CDR2 is FQNEAQ (reference sequence). Trimming removed 5 bases from V and 8 bases from J; junction bases left unmatched: 10. There are 15 residues in the CDR3. Written as DNA, the CDR3 is TGTGCCAGCAGCGGAACCTGGACAGGGGGCGAAGAAGCTTTCTTT. It encodes CASSGTWTGGEEAFF.